Here is one T cell receptor beta chain with its context. This CDR3 is also generated by other DNA sequences in the sample. Replicate PCRs from sorted subsets contained 200 ng DNA, which is 31,000 or so T cell genomes. Sequencing used immunoSEQ multiplex PCR; TCRdb keeps in-frame clones, though not all of them. The table shows some 2.1 million clones, with approximately 94% occurring only once. The CDR3 spans 13 residues. Looked up from germline, CDR1 is SEHNR and CDR2 is FQNEAQ (reference sequence). Trimming removed 5 bases at V and 0 bases at J, with 6 bases between. These data belong to a study of shared clonotypes between healthy human individuals. In the naive CD8 group, cells lacked CD45RO and were positively selected for CCR7, so terminally differentiated effector memory CD45RA+ cells were left out.

Sequenced material: naive CD8+ T cells sorted from blood. The chain uses TRBV7-9 and TRBJ2-3; a weak D match, TRBD2 (6 bases). The clonotype originates from a man in his late teens or twenties in good health. CDR3 nucleotide sequence: TGTGCCAGCAGCCGGGAGAGCACAGATACGCAGTATTTT. Translation: CASSRESTDTQYF.